These T cell receptor beta chains were read from a single sample in a study of cytomegalovirus exposure and HLA in healthy donors. TCRdb's copy holds only in-frame clones and misses some; the assay was immunoSEQ multiplex PCR. The sample lists 60,000 to 90,000 clones; 70% were seen once. The source material was PBMCs. The receptor source for this set is a woman between 45 and 65 years old in good health and CMV-seropositive. Each CDR3 is given with its conserved first and last residue. A D gene is named only where the DNA matches it firmly. Some rows mark clone size as missing; the rest say once, few, many or name a class of expanded clone.

clone size,D gene,J gene,V gene,CDR3 length,CDR3 protein
.,.,TRBJ2-3,TRBV27,16,CASSLLAPQGTDTQYF
few,TRBD2,TRBJ2-1,TRBV13,16,CASSLPAGGYYNEQFF
.,TRBD1,TRBJ1-2,TRBV2,13,CASRTQGYYGYTF
.,.,TRBJ2-6,TRBV11-3,16,CASSPGGLSGANVLTF
.,TRBD1,TRBJ1-5,TRBV6-6,15,CASSLRTGGNQPQHF
.,.,TRBJ1-4,TRBV28,15,CASSPRGWFSEKLFF
.,TRBD1,TRBJ2-3,TRBV7-2,14,CASSLDRGTDTQYF
few,.,TRBJ2-3,TRBV11-2,13,CASSQSYRDTQYF
.,TRBD2,TRBJ2-7,TRBV5-1,15,CASSLGAGGPHEQYF
few,TRBD1,TRBJ2-3,TRBV7-2,11,CASSQQGAQYF
.,TRBD2,TRBJ2-7,TRBV27,13,CASSRGDGWEQYF
.,TRBD2,TRBJ2-7,TRBV5-6,14,CASSFGGTSAEQYF
.,.,TRBJ1-2,TRBV28,12,CASSPGDYGYTF
.,TRBD1,TRBJ2-4,TRBV27,12,CATRTGGNIQYF
.,.,TRBJ2-3,TRBV9,15,CASGGGAPRTDTQYF
.,.,TRBJ1-3,TRBV9,14,CASSVALSGNTIYF
.,TRBD1,TRBJ1-1,TRBV28,15,CASPKGTGANTEAFF